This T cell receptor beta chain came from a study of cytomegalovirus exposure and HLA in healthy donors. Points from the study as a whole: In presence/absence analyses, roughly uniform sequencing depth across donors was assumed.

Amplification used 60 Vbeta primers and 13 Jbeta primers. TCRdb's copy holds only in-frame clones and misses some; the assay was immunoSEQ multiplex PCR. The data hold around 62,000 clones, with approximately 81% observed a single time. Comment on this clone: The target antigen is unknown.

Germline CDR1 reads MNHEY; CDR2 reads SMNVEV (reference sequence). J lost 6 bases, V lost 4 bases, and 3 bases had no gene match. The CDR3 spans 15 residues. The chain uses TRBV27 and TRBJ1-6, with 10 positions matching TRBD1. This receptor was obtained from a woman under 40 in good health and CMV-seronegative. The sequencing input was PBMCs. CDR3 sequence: CASSSWDRGNSPLHF. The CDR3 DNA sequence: TGTGCCAGCAGTTCCTGGGACAGGGGTAATTCACCCCTCCACTTT.